This T cell receptor beta chain derives from a study of long-term antiretroviral therapy in people with HIV. Whole-study results and caveats: Once patients were on ART, diversity went higher but still fell short of transplant donor controls. The range of CDR3 lengths in HIV repertoires proved narrower than that found in controls. The repertoire was dominated at all time points by clones expanded before ART.

An immunoSEQ assay, version v3.0, was performed at survey level. Repertoires were generated with immunoSEQ multiplex PCR, while TCRdb's copy carries only in-frame clones and drops some. The sample comprises some 12,000 clones, around 89% of which are singletons, and approximately 20% rests with the top ten. With regard to this clone: Its antigen is as yet unknown.

Germline V CDR1 and CDR2: LNHDA, SQIVND (reference sequence). CDR3 length: 15 residues. Unmatched junction bases numbered 7, after V lost 1 base and J lost 7 bases. The United States was where all participants with HIV were treated. This rearrangement joins TRBV19 to TRBJ2-4; 7 bases are a match to TRBD1. The source was unsorted PBMCs, collected 0.2 years before starting antiretroviral therapy. The origin of this receptor is a woman in her thirties or forties with HIV. CDR3 in DNA: TGTGCCAGTAGTATAGCGCCAGGGGGTGGGAACATTCAGTACTTC. Translated: CASSIAPGGGNIQYF.